Presented here are 18 T cell receptor beta chains from one specimen sequenced in a study of regulatory T cells in long-lasting Graves disease. Library construction for TCR beta used iRepertoire HTBI primers and Arm-PCR of CDR3 regions. A single record per CDR3 protein comes from TCRdb applying MiXCR to the multiplex PCR reads. The sample records 500,000 to 800,000 distinct CDR3 sequences, roughly 30% being singletons. Time point specified: persistent/refractory GD, antithyroid drugs over 5 years with positive TRAb. The authors made the TCR library using RNA they extracted from PBMCs. The sequences come from peripheral blood mononuclear cells (PBMCs), collected when the disease was refractory, from a patient treated with antithyroid drugs. All receptors come from a female donor with Graves disease.

V gene TRBV5-1 combines with J gene TRBJ1-4; D gene unclear. Germline-derived CDR1 and CDR2 are SGHRS and YFSETQ. This CDR3 comprises 15 residues. The V gene lost 0 bases and the J gene lost 4 bases, with 10 bases spanning the gap. CDR3 nucleotides: TGCGCCAGCAGCTTGGCCGGAAGCCTTAATGAAAAACTGTTTTTT. This sequence encodes CASSLAGSLNEKLFF.

This chain joins TRBV7-6 and TRBJ1-1, with no clear D. V gave up 5 bases and J gave up 3 bases, with 13 bases separating them. Per the germline V gene, CDR1 is SGHVS and CDR2 is FNYEAQ. The CDR3 length is 14 residues. CDR3 residues: CASSPVGVHTEAFF. The CDR3 bases are TGTGCCAGCAGCCCTGTCGGGGTACACACTGAAGCTTTCTTT.

The rearrangement links TRBV7-9 to TRBJ2-2; 14 nucleotides agree with TRBD2. V was pared by 5 bases and J by 2 bases, with 10 bases of the junction left unmatched. Germline CDR1 SEHNR, CDR2 FQNEAQ (reference sequence). This CDR3 spans 19 amino acids. CDR3 loop: CASSVLGLAGALNTGELFF. Written as DNA, the CDR3 is TGTGCCAGCAGCGTCCTGGGACTAGCGGGAGCACTTAACACCGGGGAGCTGTTTTTT.

V usage is TRBV19 and J usage is TRBJ1-2, with a possible D match to TRBD1 (5 bases). The V end was cut by 5 bases, the J end by 6 bases, with 22 bases between. The CDR3 is made up of 16 amino acids. Germline loops: CDR1 LNHDA, CDR2 SQIVND (reference sequence). The CDR3 protein is CASSERPVPGTNGYTF. The CDR3 DNA is TGTGCCAGTAGTGAACGCCCTGTACCAGGGACTAATGGCTACACCTTC.

This clonotype was found many times. The gene calls are TRBV12-3 or TRBV12-4 and TRBJ1-2; D may be TRBD1 (5 bases). CDR3 length equals 14 residues. Trimming took 8 bases from V and 4 from J, leaving 17 bases between them. The CDR3 region is CASGLSQGGYGYTF. In DNA, the CDR3 is TGTGCCAGCGGCCTCTCCCAGGGCGGCTATGGCTACACCTTC.

The V call is TRBV20-1, the J call TRBJ1-1; D perhaps matches TRBD1 (6 bases). Trimming took 5 bases from V and 5 from J, leaving 15 bases between them. Germline V lookup: CDR1 DFQATT, CDR2 SNEGSKA (reference sequence). CDR3 length equals 13 residues. Here the CDR3 DNA reads TGCAGTGCTCGACCGAGGGGGAGTACTGAAGCTTTCTTT. It yields the protein CSARPRGSTEAFF.

The chain uses TRBV10-3 and TRBJ2-2; 11 bases are a match to TRBD1. After removal of 4 bases from V and 8 bases from J, the junction contained 6 bases not matched to a gene. The CDR3 loop spans 15 amino acids. Germline V gives CDR1 ENHRY, CDR2 SYGVKD. CDR3 sequence: CAISGGQGAYGELFF. In DNA, the CDR3 is TGTGCCATCAGTGGAGGACAGGGGGCATATGGGGAGCTGTTTTTT.

The genes are TRBV20-1 and TRBJ1-6; 11 nucleotides line up with TRBD1. Germline lookup yields CDR1 DFQATT and CDR2 SNEGSKA (reference sequence). V trimming: 3 bases; J trimming: 5 bases; junction bases outside the gene matches: 12. The CDR3 sequence is 18 residues long. CDR3 DNA: TGCAGTGCTAGCGGATCGGTGGACAGGGGGCGAGATAATTCACCCCTCCACTTT. Its translation is CSASGSVDRGRDNSPLHF.

The genes are TRBV5-1 and TRBJ1-1; the D is unclear. Per germline, CDR1 SGHRS and CDR2 YFSETQ. V lost 3 bases to trimming and J lost 0 bases, with 9 bases between them. The CDR3 spans 14 residues. The CDR3 DNA sequence: TGCGCCAGCAGCTGGGGAAATATGAACACTGAAGCTTTCTTT. This gives the protein CASSWGNMNTEAFF.

The chain carries TRBV3-1 and TRBJ2-7, with 10 bases identical to TRBD2. From germline, CDR1 is LGHDT and CDR2 YNNKEL (reference sequence). There are 15 residues in the CDR3. With 1 base clipped from V and 6 bases from J, the junction kept 6 bases outside the gene matches. CDR3 sequence reads: CASSQGSSGSSEQYF. The CDR3 bases are TGTGCCAGCAGCCAAGGCTCTAGCGGGAGTTCCGAGCAGTACTTC.

CDR3 nucleotides: TGTGCCAGCAGCGGGACAGGATCCCCTAACGGCTATGGCTACACCTTC. The encoded protein is CASSGTGSPNGYGYTF. The rearrangement uses TRBV27 and TRBJ1-2; 8 nucleotides align to TRBD1. CDR3 length equals 16 residues. CDR1 is MNHEY and CDR2 is SMNVEV in the germline V gene (reference sequence). Losses at the gene ends were 6 bases for V and 4 bases for J; bases not matched to a gene: 13.

The CDR3 DNA reads TGTGCCAGCAGCACTGAAGGGAGGAATCGGCAGCCCCAGCATTTT. This encodes CASSTEGRNRQPQHF. This rearrangement joins TRBV27 to TRBJ1-5; D remains unclear. This CDR3 comprises 15 residues. Trimming pared 6 bases from V and 7 bases from J, leaving 19 bases between. Germline CDR1 reads MNHEY; CDR2 reads SMNVEV (reference sequence).

This chain links TRBV18 with TRBJ1-5; the D is unclear. The CDR3 is 13 amino acids. Germline assignment: CDR1 KGHSH and CDR2 LQKENI. V lost 2 bases to trimming and J lost 5 bases, with 7 bases between them. In nucleotides, the CDR3 is TGTGCCAGCTCACCATCACGGGATCAGCCCCAGCATTTT. Residues: CASSPSRDQPQHF.

This chain joins TRBV19 and TRBJ1-1; weak D call: TRBD1 (5 bases). The length of the CDR3 is 14 residues. V was pared by 6 bases and J by 5 bases, with 16 bases between. Germline CDR1 and CDR2: LNHDA and SQIVND (reference sequence). CDR3 sequence reads: CASSPRALGTEAFF. CDR3 bases: TGTGCCAGTAGCCCCAGGGCCCTGGGGACTGAAGCTTTCTTT.

This clonotype was seen at least ten times. This rearrangement joins TRBV27 to TRBJ1-2, with TRBD1 matching 9 bases. The CDR3 consists of 13 residues. Germline V gene sequence: CDR1 MNHEY, CDR2 SMNVEV (reference sequence). V lost 7 bases, J lost 4 bases, and 4 bases stayed unmatched. CDR3 residues: CASKTDRGYGYTF. The CDR3 DNA sequence: TGTGCCAGCAAAACGGACAGGGGCTATGGCTACACCTTC.

This clonotype was recorded a few times. The chain joins TRBV29-1 to TRBJ2-7; TRBD1 matches 11 bases. Looked up from germline, CDR1 is SQVTM and CDR2 is ANQGSEA. Losses at the gene ends were 6 bases for V and 0 bases for J; bases not matched to a gene: 7. This CDR3 has 15 residues. The CDR3 DNA reads TGCAGCGTCCGAAGGGGGACAGGGGGCTCCTACGAGCAGTACTTC. Its protein is CSVRRGTGGSYEQYF.

The CDR3 sequence is CASSMPSGPQETQYF. The CDR3 coding sequence is TGTGCCAGTAGTATGCCTAGCGGGCCTCAAGAGACCCAGTACTTC. The rearrangement links TRBV19 to TRBJ2-5; 8 positions agree with TRBD2. V trimming: 3 bases; J trimming: 2 bases; junction bases outside the gene matches: 5. CDR1 is LNHDA, CDR2 SQIVND, per germline (reference sequence). This CDR3 has 15 amino acids.

This clonotype occurred a few times. The chain is built from TRBV28 and TRBJ1-4; 8 nucleotides agree with TRBD1. CDR3 length: 15 residues. V was clipped by 5 bases and J by 7 bases; unmatched bases: 9. Germline assignment: CDR1 MDHEN and CDR2 SYDVKM. This CDR3 is CASSIHGQGTEKLFF. CDR3 coding DNA: TGTGCCAGCAGTATACATGGACAGGGAACTGAAAAACTGTTTTTT. The entire variable domain, with the rest obtained from reference TRBV28 and TRBJ1-4, is as follows: DVKVTQSSRYLVKRTGEKVFLECVQDMDHENMFWYRQDPGLGLRLIYFSYDVKMKEKGDIPEGYSVSREKKERFSLILESASTNQTSMYLCASSIHGQGTEKLFFGSGTQLSVL.